This T cell receptor (beta chain) was obtained from a study of T cells after yellow fever vaccination. UMIs and a universal primer site were added when TCR cDNA was made by 5'RACE template switching. TCRdb reanalysed the 5' RACE reads using MiXCR and keeps one entry per CDR3 protein. Among hundreds of thousands of distinct CDR3 sequences listed, around 20% were seen once. This clonotype was found many times. Its antigen is currently unknown. Study-wide findings and caveats: By day 5 rather than day 15, the secondary response had peaked, though it was weaker. Just a small share of clonotypes turned up in the CD4 compartment as well as the CD8 compartment. Clones from primary vaccination mostly reappeared after the booster (around 96% CD4, over 85% CD8).

The CDR3 length is 16 residues. Trimming removed 6 bases from V and 2 bases from J; junction bases left unmatched: 12. Per the germline V gene, CDR1 is DFQATT and CDR2 is SNEGSKA (reference sequence). The sequence came from a man aged 18 to 30 who received the YFV17D yellow fever vaccine. This sequence joins TRBV20-1 and TRBJ2-3, with 9 nucleotides matching TRBD2. The sample was PBMCs, taken before the yellow fever booster vaccination. The CDR3 sequence: CSADGGSGGPTDTQYF. CDR3 in DNA: TGCAGTGCGGACGGGGGTAGCGGGGGACCCACAGATACGCAGTATTTT.